This TCR beta chain appears in the sequencing data of a study of CD8+CD57+ T cells in acquired aplastic anemia. This clonotype was observed many times. Template material for TCR beta VDJ and CDR3 profiling consisted of genomic DNA. TCRdb re-called the reads through MiXCR, storing one row per CDR3 protein. This table has some 280,000 distinct CDR3 sequences, roughly half appearing once. Trimming shortened V by 2 bases and J by 2 bases, and 13 bases separated the two germline ends. Per the germline V gene, CDR1 is SGDLS and CDR2 is YYNGEE. The CDR3 consists of 15 residues. The J gene is TRBJ2-5, the V gene TRBV9; no definite D call. The receptor was isolated from a human donor with severe aplastic anemia or a healthy control (not recorded which). The sample was sorted CD4+, CD8+, or CD8+CD57+ T cells (not recorded which) from PBMCs. This CDR3 reads CASSVWANSQETQYF. CDR3 coding DNA: TGTGCCAGCAGCGTCTGGGCCAACTCTCAAGAGACCCAGTACTTC.